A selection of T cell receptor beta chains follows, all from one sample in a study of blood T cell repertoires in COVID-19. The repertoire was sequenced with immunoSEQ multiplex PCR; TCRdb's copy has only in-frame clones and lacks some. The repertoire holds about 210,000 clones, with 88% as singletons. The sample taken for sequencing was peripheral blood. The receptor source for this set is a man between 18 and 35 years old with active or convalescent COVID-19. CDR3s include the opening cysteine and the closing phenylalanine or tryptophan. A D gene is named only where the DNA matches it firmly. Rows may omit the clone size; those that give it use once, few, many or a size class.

CDR3nt: TGTGCCAGCAGCCCCTCGGGGTTCGTCACGGGTAATCAGCCCCAGCATTTT
CDR3aa: CASSPSGFVTGNQPQHF
abundance: .
len: 17
d_gene: .
j_gene: TRBJ1-5
v_gene: TRBV7-2

CDR3nt: TGTGCCAGCAGCTGGGGCCGGGACAGAGCATCCTACGAGCAGTACTTC
CDR3aa: CASSWGRDRASYEQYF
abundance: .
len: 16
d_gene: TRBD1
j_gene: TRBJ2-7
v_gene: TRBV7-8

CDR3nt: TGTGCCAGCAGCTTTGGACAGGGGGGATCCTACGAGCAGTACTTC
CDR3aa: CASSFGQGGSYEQYF
abundance: .
len: 15
d_gene: TRBD1
j_gene: TRBJ2-7
v_gene: TRBV6-2/TRBV6-3

CDR3nt: TGTGCCAGCAGCCGAGGACAGGGGCTTCAACAGCCCCAGCATTTT
CDR3aa: CASSRGQGLQQPQHF
abundance: .
len: 15
d_gene: TRBD1
j_gene: TRBJ1-5
v_gene: TRBV3-1/TRBV3-2

CDR3nt: TGTGCCAGCGGCAAAACTCTAGGAAACACAGATACGCAGTATTTT
CDR3aa: CASGKTLGNTDTQYF
abundance: .
len: 15
d_gene: .
j_gene: TRBJ2-3
v_gene: TRBV7-9

CDR3nt: TGTGCCAGTAATCCGAGGGTCGAGGTTGGCTACACCTTC
CDR3aa: CASNPRVEVGYTF
abundance: .
len: 13
d_gene: .
j_gene: TRBJ1-2
v_gene: TRBV19

CDR3nt: TGTGCCAGTAGTATCCATCTAGCGGAGCAGTTCTTC
CDR3aa: CASSIHLAEQFF
abundance: .
len: 12
d_gene: .
j_gene: TRBJ2-1
v_gene: TRBV19

CDR3nt: TGTGCCAGCAGTTTGACCGGAAGGACTAGTTCAGATACGCAGTATTTT
CDR3aa: CASSLTGRTSSDTQYF
abundance: .
len: 16
d_gene: TRBD2
j_gene: TRBJ2-3
v_gene: TRBV28

CDR3nt: TGTGCCAGTAGTGGGGCGCGGATCAATCAGCCCCAGCATTTT
CDR3aa: CASSGARINQPQHF
abundance: once
len: 14
d_gene: .
j_gene: TRBJ1-5
v_gene: TRBV19

CDR3nt: TGCGCCAGCAGTAGAGGGAGACTAGCGGGATCTCACGGAGAGACCCAGTACTTC
CDR3aa: CASSRGRLAGSHGETQYF
abundance: .
len: 18
d_gene: TRBD2
j_gene: TRBJ2-5
v_gene: TRBV10-2